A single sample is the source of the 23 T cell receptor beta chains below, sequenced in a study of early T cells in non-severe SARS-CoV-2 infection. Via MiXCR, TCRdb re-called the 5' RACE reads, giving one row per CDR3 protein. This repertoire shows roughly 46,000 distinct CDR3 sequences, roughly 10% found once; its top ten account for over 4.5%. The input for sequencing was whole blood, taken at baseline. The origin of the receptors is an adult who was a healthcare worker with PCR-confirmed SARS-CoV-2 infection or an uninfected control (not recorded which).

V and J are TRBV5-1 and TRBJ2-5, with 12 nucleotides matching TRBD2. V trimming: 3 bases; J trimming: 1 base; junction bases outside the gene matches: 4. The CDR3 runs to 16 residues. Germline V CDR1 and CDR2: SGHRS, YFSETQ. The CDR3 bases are TGCGCCAGCAGCTCCGGACTAGCGGGGCCCCAAGAGACCCAGTACTTC. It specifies CASSSGLAGPQETQYF.

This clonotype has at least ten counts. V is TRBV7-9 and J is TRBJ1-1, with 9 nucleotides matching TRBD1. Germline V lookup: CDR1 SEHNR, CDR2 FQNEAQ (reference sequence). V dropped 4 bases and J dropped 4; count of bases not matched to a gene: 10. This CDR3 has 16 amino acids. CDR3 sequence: CASSYQTGGSGTEAFF. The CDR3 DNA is TGTGCCAGCAGCTACCAGACAGGGGGGTCCGGCACTGAAGCTTTCTTT.

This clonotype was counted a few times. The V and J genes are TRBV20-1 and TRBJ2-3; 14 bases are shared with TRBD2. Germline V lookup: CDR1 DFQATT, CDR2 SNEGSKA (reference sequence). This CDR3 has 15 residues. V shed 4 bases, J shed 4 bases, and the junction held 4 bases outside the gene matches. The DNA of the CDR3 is TGCAGTGCTATTAGACTAGCGGGAGGGCCAGATACGCAGTATTTT. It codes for CSAIRLAGGPDTQYF.

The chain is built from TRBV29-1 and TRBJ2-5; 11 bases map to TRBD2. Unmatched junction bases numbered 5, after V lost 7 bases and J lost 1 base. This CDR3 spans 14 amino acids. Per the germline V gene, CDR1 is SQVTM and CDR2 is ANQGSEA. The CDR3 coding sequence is TGCAGCGCTTCCGGGACTAGCGGCCAAGAGACCCAGTACTTC. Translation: CSASGTSGQETQYF.

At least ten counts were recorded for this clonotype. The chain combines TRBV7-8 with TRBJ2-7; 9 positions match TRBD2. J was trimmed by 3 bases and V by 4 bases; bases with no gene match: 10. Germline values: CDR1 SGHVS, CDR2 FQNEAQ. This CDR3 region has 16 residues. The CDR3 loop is CASSYSGVAGVYEQYF. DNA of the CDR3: TGTGCCAGCAGCTACTCTGGGGTAGCGGGAGTCTACGAGCAGTACTTC.

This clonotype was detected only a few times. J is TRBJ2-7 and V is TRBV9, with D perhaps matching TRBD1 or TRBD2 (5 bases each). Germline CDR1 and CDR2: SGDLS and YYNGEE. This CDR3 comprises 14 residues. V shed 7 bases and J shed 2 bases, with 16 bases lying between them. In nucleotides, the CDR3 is TGTGCCAGCTCCTCAGGGACCCTCCCCTACGAGCAGTACTTC. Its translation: CASSSGTLPYEQYF.

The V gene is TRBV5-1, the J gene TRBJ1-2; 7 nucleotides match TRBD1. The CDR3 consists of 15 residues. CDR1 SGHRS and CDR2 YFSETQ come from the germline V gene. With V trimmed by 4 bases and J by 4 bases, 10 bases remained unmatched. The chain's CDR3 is CASSPGRGQLYGYTF. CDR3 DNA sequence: TGCGCCAGCAGCCCCGGGAGGGGACAGCTCTATGGCTACACCTTC. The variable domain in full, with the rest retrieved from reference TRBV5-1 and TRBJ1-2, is KAGVTQTPRYLIKTRGQQVTLSCSPISGHRSVSWYQQTPGQGLQFLFEYFSETQRNKGNFPGRFSGRQFSNSRSEMNVSTLELGDSALYLCASSPGRGQLYGYTFGSGTRLTVV.

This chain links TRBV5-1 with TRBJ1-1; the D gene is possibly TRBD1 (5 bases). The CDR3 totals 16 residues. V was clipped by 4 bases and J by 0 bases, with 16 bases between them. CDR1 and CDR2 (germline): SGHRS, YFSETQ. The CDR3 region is CASSRQTGQMNTEAFF. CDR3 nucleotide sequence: TGCGCCAGCAGCCGTCAGACGGGGCAGATGAACACTGAAGCTTTCTTT.

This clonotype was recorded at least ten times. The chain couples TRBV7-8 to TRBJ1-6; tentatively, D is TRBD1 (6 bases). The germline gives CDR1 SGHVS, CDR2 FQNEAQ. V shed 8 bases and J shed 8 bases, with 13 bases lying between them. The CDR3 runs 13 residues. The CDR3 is CASLQGFDSPLHF. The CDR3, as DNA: TGTGCCAGCCTACAGGGTTTCGATTCACCCCTCCACTTT.

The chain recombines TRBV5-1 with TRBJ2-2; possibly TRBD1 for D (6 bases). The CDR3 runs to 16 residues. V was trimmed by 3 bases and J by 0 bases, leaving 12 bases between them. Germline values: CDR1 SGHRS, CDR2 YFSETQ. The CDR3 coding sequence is TGCGCCAGCAGCTGGGGGACACCGTCGAACACCGGGGAGCTGTTTTTT. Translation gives CASSWGTPSNTGELFF.

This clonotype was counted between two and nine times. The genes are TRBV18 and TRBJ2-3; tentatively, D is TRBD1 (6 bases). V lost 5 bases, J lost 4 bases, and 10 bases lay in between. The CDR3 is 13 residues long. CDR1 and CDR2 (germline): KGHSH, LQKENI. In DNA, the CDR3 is TGTGCCAGCTCAAAAACAGGGCCAGATACGCAGTATTTT. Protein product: CASSKTGPDTQYF.

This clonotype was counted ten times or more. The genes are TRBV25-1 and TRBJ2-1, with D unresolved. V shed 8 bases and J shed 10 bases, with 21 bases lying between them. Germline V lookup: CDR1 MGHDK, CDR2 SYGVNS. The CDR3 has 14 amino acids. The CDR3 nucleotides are TGTGCCAGCGTGGGGTGGGGTTTGTCCCTCGAGCAGTTCTTC. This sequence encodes CASVGWGLSLEQFF.

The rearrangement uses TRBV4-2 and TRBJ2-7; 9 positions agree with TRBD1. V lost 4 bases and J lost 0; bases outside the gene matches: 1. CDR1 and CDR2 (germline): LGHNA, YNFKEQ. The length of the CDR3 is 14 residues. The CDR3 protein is CASSRTGDSYEQYF. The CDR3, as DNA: TGTGCCAGCAGCCGGACAGGGGACTCCTACGAGCAGTACTTC.

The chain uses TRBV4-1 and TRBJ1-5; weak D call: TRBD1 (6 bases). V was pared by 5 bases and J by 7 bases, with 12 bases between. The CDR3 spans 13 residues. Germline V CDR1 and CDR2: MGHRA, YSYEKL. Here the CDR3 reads CASSLQGVQPQHF. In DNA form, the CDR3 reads TGCGCCAGCAGCTTACAGGGTGTCCAGCCCCAGCATTTT.

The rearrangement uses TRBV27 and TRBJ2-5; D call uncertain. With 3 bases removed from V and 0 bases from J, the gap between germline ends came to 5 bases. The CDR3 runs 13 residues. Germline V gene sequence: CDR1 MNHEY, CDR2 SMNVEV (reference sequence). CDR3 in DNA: TGTGCCAGCAGTTTCACGTACCAAGAGACCCAGTACTTC. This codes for CASSFTYQETQYF.

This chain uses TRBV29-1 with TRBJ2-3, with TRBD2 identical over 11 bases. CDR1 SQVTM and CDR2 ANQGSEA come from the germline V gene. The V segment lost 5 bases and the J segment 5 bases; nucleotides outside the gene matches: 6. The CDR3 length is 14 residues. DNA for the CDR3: TGCAGCGTTCCTGCTAGCGGGGGGAGAGATACGCAGTATTTT. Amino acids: CSVPASGGRDTQYF.

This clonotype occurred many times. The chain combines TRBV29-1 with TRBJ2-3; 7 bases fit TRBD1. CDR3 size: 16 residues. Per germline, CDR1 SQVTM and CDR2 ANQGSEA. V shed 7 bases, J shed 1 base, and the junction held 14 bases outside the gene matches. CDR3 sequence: CSGEHPTGNGTDTQYF. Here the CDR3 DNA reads TGCAGCGGGGAACACCCGACAGGGAATGGCACAGATACGCAGTATTTT.

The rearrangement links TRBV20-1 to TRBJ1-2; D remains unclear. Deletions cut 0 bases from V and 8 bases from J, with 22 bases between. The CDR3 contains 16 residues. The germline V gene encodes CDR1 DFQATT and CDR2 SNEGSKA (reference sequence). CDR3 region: CSARDQLAPLGGGYTF. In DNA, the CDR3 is TGCAGTGCTAGAGATCAGCTTGCGCCCCTCGGTGGAGGCTACACCTTC.

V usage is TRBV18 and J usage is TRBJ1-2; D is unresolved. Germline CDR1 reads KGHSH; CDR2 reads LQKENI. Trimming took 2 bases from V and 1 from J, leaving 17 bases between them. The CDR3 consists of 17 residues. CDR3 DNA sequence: TGTGCCAGCTCACCAGCCCCCAACACGAAGAGTAACTATGGCTACACCTTC. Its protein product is CASSPAPNTKSNYGYTF.

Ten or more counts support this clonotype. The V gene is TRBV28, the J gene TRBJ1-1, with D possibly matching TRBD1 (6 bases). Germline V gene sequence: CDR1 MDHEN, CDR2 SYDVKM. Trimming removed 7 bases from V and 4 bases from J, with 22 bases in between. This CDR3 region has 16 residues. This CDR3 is CASTTPTGGKGTEAFF. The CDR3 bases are TGTGCCAGCACCACCCCGACGGGGGGCAAGGGCACTGAAGCTTTCTTT.

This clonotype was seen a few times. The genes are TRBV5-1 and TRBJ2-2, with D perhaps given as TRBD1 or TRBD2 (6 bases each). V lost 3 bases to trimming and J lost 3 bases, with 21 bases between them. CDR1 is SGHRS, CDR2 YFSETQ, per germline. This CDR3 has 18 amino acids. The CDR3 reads CASSSRGQEALDTGELFF. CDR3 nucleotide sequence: TGCGCCAGCAGCTCCCGGGGGCAGGAGGCCCTTGACACCGGGGAGCTGTTTTTT.

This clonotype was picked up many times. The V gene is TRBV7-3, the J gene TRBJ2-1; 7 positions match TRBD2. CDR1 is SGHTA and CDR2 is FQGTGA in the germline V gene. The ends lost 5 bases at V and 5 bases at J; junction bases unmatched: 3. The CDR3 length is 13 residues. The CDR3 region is CASSGGTNNEQFF. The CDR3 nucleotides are TGTGCCAGCAGCGGTGGGACTAACAATGAGCAGTTCTTC.

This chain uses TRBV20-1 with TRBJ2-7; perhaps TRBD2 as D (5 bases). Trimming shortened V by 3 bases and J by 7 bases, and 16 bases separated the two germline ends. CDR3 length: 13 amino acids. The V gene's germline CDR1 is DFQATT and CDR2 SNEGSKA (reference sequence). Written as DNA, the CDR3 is TGCAGTGCTAGTGAGGGAAGCGCGAGAGAGCAGTACTTC. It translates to CSASEGSAREQYF.